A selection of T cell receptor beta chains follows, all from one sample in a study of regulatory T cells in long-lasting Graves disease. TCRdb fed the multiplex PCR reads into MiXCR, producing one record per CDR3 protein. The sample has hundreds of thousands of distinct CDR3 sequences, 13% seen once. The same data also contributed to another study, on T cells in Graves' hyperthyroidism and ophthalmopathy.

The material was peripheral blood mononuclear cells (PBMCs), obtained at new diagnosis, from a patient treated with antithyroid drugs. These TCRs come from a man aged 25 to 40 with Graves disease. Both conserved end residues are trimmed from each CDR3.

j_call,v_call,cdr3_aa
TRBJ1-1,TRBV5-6,ATATGSYTEAF
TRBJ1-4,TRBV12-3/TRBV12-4,ASSLGGEKLF
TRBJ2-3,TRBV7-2,ASSLVSGGTDTQY
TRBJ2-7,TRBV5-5,ASSLGWGALNYEQY
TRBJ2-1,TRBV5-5,ASSLIANNEQF
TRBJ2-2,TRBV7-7,ASSRQDTGELF
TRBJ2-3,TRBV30,AWSVLGGSSDTQY
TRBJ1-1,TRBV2,ASGKGTEAF
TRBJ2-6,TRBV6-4,ASSRRGDSGANVLT
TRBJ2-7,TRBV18,AGSPDSQYPYEQY
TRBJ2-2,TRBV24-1,ATSDFPPQGYTPGSCF
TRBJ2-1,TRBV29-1,SVPGPRVDEQF
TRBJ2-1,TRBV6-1,ASSPGLLSYNEQF
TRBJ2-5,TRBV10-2,ASSQGPSGETQY
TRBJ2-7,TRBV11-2,ASSLDGASRGEQY
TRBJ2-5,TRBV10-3,AIRDLAGQETQY
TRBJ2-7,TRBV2,ASLGRPSEQY
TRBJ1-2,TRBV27,ASSLYGRLGPTNYGYT
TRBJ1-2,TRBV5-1,ASSRDRGPYGYT
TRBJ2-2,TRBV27,ASLRLAGAKSSTGELF
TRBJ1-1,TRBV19,ASSVQGMTEAF
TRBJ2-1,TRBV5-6,ASSLSWGGEQF
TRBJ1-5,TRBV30,AWSFTTGEQPQH
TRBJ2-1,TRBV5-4,ASSSRLGEQF
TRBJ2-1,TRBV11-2,ASSPTRLGVGYDEQF
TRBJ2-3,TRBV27,ASSHQAGKAADTQY
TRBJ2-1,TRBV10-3,AISEGKGGEQF
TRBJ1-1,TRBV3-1,ASRHAVGEAF
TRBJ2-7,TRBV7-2,ASSLAPDTSYEQY
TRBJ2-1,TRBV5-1,ASRVGNEQF
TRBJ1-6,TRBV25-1,ASRLVNSPLH
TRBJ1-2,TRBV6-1,ASSTKTGHGYT
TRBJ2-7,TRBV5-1,ASSLGASDSYEQY
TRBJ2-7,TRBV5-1,ASSSPGSSYEQY
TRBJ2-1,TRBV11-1,ASSRRVVLNEQF
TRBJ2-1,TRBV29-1,SVDLADNEQF
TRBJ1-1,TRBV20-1,SARIPGQGAEAF
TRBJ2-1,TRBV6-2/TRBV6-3,ASSYAGGSTNEQL
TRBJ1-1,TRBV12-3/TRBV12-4,ASSFEPLEAF
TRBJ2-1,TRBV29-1,SVAPRYNEQF
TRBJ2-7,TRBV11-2,ASRPDRGNTYEQY
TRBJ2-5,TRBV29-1,SVQRVGGQETQY